The source of this T cell receptor (beta chain) is a study of T-cell memory formation after mild COVID-19. Study conclusions and caveats: The finding that pre-infection memory included some responding clones suggested that cross-reactive memory joined.

In regard to this clonotype: The antigen is undetermined.

CDR3 length: 14 residues. Germline V lookup: CDR1 SGHDN, CDR2 FVKESK. V gave up 4 bases and J gave up 8 bases, with 17 bases separating them. TCRdb itself ran the 5' RACE reads through MiXCR, one entry per CDR3 protein. The data contain around 430,000 distinct CDR3 sequences, approximately 15% of them singletons. This TCR derives from a man between 18 and 35 years old who had mild COVID-19 (a few samples of this study predate the infection). Cell type and time point are not known. The chain joins TRBV14 to TRBJ1-2, with D possibly being TRBD1 (6 bases). Material: PBMCs or a T cell subset sorted from them (not recorded which). CDR3: CASSLNLQGDGYTF. CDR3 in DNA: TGTGCCAGCAGCCTTAACTTACAGGGAGACGGCTACACCTTC.